This record looks at one T cell receptor beta chain sequence and its context. Its antigen remains unknown. This record belongs to a study of cytomegalovirus exposure and HLA in healthy donors. Findings of the study overall: A few of the chains that were CMV-associated were confirmed in vitro to be specific for CMV antigens. In a later analysis, HLA-associated TCR beta chains were more clonally expanded than equally common others.

60 Vbeta and 13 Jbeta primers were used in PCR. TCRdb keeps only in-frame clones here, not all; method: immunoSEQ multiplex PCR. The sample has 110,000 or so clones; about two thirds are singletons. This TCR derives from a woman between 70 and 85 years old in good health and CMV-seropositive. The sequenced sample was PBMCs.

The CDR3 here is CASSLRPPVAGSTDTQYF. The CDR3, as DNA: TGTGCCAGCAGCCTAAGGCCGCCAGTAGCGGGTTCCACAGATACGCAGTATTTT. This rearrangement joins TRBV4-2 to TRBJ2-3, with 7 bases aligning to TRBD2. J lost 2 bases, V lost 4 bases, and 15 bases had no gene match. The V gene's germline CDR1 is LGHNA and CDR2 YNFKEQ. This CDR3 is 18 amino acids long.